This T cell receptor (beta chain) was sequenced in a study of CD8+CD57+ T cells in acquired aplastic anemia. Overall study results and limits: Between the patient and control groups, CD8+ Simpson's diversity did not differ significantly. Patients and controls turned out to have some 30 CD8+ CDR3 sequences in common.

V was pared by 5 bases and J by 3 bases, with 6 bases of the junction left unmatched. The CDR3 covers 15 residues. Germline assignment: CDR1 MNHNS and CDR2 SASEGT. Both TCR beta VDJ combination and CDR3 sequence profiling were carried out. Genomic DNA was the template for this profiling. From the reads, TCRdb called clonotypes with MiXCR, one entry per CDR3 protein. The data contain some 120,000 distinct CDR3 sequences, 48% of them singletons. Concerning this clonotype: No antigen is known for it.

V and J are TRBV6-1 and TRBJ1-5; 8 bases map to TRBD1. This clonotype was obtained from a human donor in good health, serving as a control. The specimen sequenced was sorted CD4+, CD8+, or CD8+CD57+ T cells (not recorded which) from PBMCs. The CDR3 protein is CASSRGQGFNQPQHF. In nucleotides, the CDR3 is TGTGCCAGCAGTAGAGGACAGGGCTTCAATCAGCCCCAGCATTTT.